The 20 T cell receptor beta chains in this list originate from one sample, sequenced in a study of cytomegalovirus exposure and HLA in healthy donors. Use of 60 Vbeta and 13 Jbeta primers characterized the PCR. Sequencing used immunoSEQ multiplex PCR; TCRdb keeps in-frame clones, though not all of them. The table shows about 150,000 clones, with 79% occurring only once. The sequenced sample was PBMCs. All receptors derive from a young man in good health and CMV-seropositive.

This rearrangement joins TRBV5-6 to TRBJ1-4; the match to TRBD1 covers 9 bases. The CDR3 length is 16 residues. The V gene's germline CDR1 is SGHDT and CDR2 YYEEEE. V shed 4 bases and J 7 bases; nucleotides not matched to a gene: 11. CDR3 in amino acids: CASSQGIRTGVEKLFF. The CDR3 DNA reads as TGTGCCAGCAGCCAGGGCATAAGGACAGGGGTTGAAAAACTGTTTTTT.

CDR3 DNA sequence: TGCGCCAGCAGTGGGGCAGGGCGGTTTTCGGAAACTGAAGCTTTCTTT. Its translation: CASSGAGRFSETEAFF. The J gene is TRBJ1-1, the V gene TRBV10-2, with a possible D match to TRBD1 (5 bases). V dropped 4 bases and J dropped 5 bases, with 20 bases sitting between them. The CDR3 consists of 16 residues. The germline gives CDR1 WSHSY, CDR2 SAAADI.

CDR3 nucleotide sequence: TGTGCCAGCAGCCCCGGGTCTCCTAACCTCCCCGGGGAGCTGTTTTTT. It specifies CASSPGSPNLPGELFF. J is TRBJ2-2 and V is TRBV2; D call uncertain. Trimming took off 6 bases at V and 6 bases at J, with 20 bases between the two ends. The CDR3 covers 16 residues. Germline-derived CDR1 and CDR2 are SNHLY and FYNNEI.

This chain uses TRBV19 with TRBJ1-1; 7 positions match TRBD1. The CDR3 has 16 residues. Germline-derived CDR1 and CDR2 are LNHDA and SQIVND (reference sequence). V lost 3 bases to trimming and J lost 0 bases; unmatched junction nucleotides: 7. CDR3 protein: CASSIRGQPMNTEAFF. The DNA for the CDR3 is TGTGCCAGTAGTATCAGGGGACAGCCTATGAACACTGAAGCTTTCTTT.

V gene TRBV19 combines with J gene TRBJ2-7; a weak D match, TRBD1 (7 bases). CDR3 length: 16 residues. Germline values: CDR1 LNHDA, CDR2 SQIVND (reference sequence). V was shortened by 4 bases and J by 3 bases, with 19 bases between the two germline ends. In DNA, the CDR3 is TGTGCCAGTAGTAAGGGGGCAGGGGGGACGTACTACGAGCAGTACTTC. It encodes CASSKGAGGTYYEQYF.

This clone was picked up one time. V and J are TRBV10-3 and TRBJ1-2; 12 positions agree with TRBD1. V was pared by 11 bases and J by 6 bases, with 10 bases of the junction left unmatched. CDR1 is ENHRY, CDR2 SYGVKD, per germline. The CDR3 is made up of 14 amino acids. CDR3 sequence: CAADPGTGGHGYTF. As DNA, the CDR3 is TGTGCCGCAGACCCCGGGACAGGGGGCCATGGCTACACCTTC.

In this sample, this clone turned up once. CDR3 region: CASSFAGGHGANVLTF. CDR3 bases: TGTGCCAGCAGCTTCGCGGGGGGGCATGGGGCCAACGTCCTGACTTTC. This chain connects TRBV27 to TRBJ2-6; 9 bases are shared with TRBD2. This CDR3 contains 16 residues. V lost 6 bases and J lost 3; bases outside the gene matches: 6. CDR1 and CDR2 from the germline V gene are MNHEY and SMNVEV (reference sequence).

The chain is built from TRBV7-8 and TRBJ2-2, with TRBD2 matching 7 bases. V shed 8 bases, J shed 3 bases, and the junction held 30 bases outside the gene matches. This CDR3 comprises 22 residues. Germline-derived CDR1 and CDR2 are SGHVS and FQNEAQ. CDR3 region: CASEIGLAAFAKIPMHTGELFF. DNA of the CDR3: TGTGCCAGCGAGATAGGGCTAGCGGCCTTTGCTAAAATACCAATGCACACCGGGGAGCTGTTTTTT.

The CDR3 DNA reads TGCGCCAGCAGCTTGGGGCAGGCTATGAACACTGAAGCTTTCTTT. It specifies CASSLGQAMNTEAFF. This chain connects TRBV5-1 to TRBJ1-1; no firm D call. CDR1 and CDR2 from the germline V gene are SGHRS and YFSETQ. V lost 0 bases to trimming and J lost 0 bases, with 9 bases between them. The CDR3 has 15 amino acids.

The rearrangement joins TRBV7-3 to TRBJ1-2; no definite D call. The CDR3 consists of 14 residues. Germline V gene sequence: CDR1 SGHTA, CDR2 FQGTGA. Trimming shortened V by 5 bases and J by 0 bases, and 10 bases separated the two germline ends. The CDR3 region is CASSRDISNYGYTF. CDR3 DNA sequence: TGTGCCAGCAGCCGAGATATTTCTAACTATGGCTACACCTTC.

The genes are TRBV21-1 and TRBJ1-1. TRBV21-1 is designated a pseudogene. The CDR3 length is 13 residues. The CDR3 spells CASSKEESLGAFF. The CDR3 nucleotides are TGTGCCAGCAGCAAAGAGGAGTCCCTCGGAGCTTTCTTT.

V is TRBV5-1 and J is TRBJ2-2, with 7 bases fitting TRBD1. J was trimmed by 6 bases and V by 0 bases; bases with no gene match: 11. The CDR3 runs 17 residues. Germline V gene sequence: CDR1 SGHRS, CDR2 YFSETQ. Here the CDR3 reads CASSLVATGYLAGELFF. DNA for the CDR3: TGCGCCAGCAGCTTGGTCGCGACAGGGTATTTGGCCGGGGAGCTGTTTTTT.

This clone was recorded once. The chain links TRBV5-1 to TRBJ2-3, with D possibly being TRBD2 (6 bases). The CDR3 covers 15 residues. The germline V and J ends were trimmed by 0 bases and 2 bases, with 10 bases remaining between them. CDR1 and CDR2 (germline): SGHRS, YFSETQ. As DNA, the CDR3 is TGCGCCAGCAGCTTGGATGGGACTGCCACAGATACGCAGTATTTT. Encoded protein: CASSLDGTATDTQYF.

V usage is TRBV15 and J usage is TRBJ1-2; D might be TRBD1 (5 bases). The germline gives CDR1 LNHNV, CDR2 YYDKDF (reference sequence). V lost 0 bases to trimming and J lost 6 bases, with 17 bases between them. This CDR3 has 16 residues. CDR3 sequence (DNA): TGTGCCACCAGCAGAGAGTTAGGTAGGGGAGGCGATGGCTACACCTTC. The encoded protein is CATSRELGRGGDGYTF. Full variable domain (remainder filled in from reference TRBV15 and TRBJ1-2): DAMVIQNPRYQVTQFGKPVTLSCSQTLNHNVMYWYQQKSSQAPKLLFHYYDKDFNNEADTPDNFQSRRPNTSFCFLDIRSPGLGDTAMYLCATSRELGRGGDGYTFGSGTRLTVV.

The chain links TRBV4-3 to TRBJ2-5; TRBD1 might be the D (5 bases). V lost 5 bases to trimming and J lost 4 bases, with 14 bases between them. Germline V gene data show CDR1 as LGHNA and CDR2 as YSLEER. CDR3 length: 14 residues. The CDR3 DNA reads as TGCGCCAGCAGCGACCGGACACGGGCAGAGACCCAGTACTTC. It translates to CASSDRTRAETQYF.

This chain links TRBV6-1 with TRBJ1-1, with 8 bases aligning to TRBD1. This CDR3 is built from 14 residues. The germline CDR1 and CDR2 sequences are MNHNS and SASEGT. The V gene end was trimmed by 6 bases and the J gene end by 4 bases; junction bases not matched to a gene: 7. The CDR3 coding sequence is TGTGCCAGCAGGGACAGGGCCGGGGGCACTGAAGCTTTCTTT. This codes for CASRDRAGGTEAFF.

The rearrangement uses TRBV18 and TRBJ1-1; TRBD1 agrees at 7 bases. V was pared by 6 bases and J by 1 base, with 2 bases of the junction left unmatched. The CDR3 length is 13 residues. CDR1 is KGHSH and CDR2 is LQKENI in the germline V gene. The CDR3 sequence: CASSGQANTEAFF. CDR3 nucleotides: TGTGCCAGCTCTGGACAGGCGAACACTGAAGCTTTCTTT.

The CDR3 region is CASSAPSGRDETQYF. CDR3 in DNA: TGCGCCAGCTCCGCCCCTAGCGGGAGGGATGAGACCCAGTACTTC. The rearrangement joins TRBV4-1 to TRBJ2-5; 12 nucleotides agree with TRBD2. After removal of 8 bases from V and 5 bases from J, the junction contained 9 bases not matched to a gene. This CDR3 has 15 amino acids. From germline, CDR1 is MGHRA and CDR2 YSYEKL.

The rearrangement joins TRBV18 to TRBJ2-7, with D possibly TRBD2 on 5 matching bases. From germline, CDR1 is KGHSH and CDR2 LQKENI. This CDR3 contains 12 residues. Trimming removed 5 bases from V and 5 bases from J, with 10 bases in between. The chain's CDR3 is CASSEGSDEQYF. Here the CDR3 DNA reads TGTGCCAGCTCAGAGGGATCCGACGAGCAGTACTTC.

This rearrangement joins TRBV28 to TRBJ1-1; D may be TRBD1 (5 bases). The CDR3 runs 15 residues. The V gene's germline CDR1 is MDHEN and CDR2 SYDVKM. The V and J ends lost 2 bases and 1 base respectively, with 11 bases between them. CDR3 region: CASSLANRPNTEAFF. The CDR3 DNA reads TGTGCCAGCAGTTTAGCTAACAGGCCGAACACTGAAGCTTTCTTT. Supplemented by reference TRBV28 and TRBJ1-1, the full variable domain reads DVKVTQSSRYLVKRTGEKVFLECVQDMDHENMFWYRQDPGLGLRLIYFSYDVKMKEKGDIPEGYSVSREKKERFSLILESASTNQTSMYLCASSLANRPNTEAFFGQGTRLTVV.